This is a list of T cell receptor beta chains from one sample in a study of CXCR3-negative and CXCR3-positive naive CD8 T cells. Reanalyzing the 5' RACE reads, TCRdb keeps one entry per CDR3 protein, without DNA. This repertoire includes around 140,000 distinct CDR3 sequences. Sequencing input: naive CXCR3+ CD8+ T cells from blood. Source of these receptors: a human donor in good health. Some clones in this sample may be carry-over from other donors' samples. Each CDR3 is given with its conserved first and last residue. Each record gives: V gene, J gene, CDR3 protein.

>TRBV15|TRBJ2-2
CATSRDWVAGVRTGELFF
>TRBV7-6|TRBJ1-1
CASSFDQGNTEAFF
>TRBV28|TRBJ2-7
CASNPQWGEEGYEQYF
>TRBV5-1|TRBJ1-2
CASSLIVQGQSNYGYTF
>TRBV10-3|TRBJ1-5
CAISAYTTGGDQPQHF
>TRBV5-6|TRBJ2-7
CASSYTTGWSEQYF
>TRBV20-1|TRBJ2-1
CSARDLRLAGVSYNEQFF
>TRBV27|TRBJ2-1
CASRAGTSRLNEQFF
>TRBV12-3/TRBV12-4|TRBJ2-3
CASAEPLGTGAADTQYF
>TRBV4-2|TRBJ2-1
CASSREDEQFF
>TRBV5-1|TRBJ2-7
CASSMTSGTYEQYF
>TRBV28|TRBJ2-2
CASSPTGNTGELFF
>TRBV18|TRBJ2-5
CASSPTEGGGETQYF
>TRBV10-3|TRBJ2-5
CAIAGLLEETQYF
>TRBV28|TRBJ2-7
CASSPTGVYEQYF
>TRBV20-1|TRBJ2-7
CSADASGGAYYEQYF
>TRBV20-1|TRBJ2-7
CSARVTWYEQYF
>TRBV7-3|TRBJ2-7
CASSPFAGDNEQYF
>TRBV27|TRBJ2-2
CASTHLAGGKNTGELFF
>TRBV4-1|TRBJ2-2
CASRLGLAYTGELFF
>TRBV24-1|TRBJ2-1
CATSDGGGEQFF
>TRBV7-8|TRBJ2-2
CASSPTGRGPAGELFF